This TCR beta chain was captured in a study of post-analysis software for immune sequencing data. Study as a whole: Multiple sclerosis in the patients followed relapsing-remitting, secondary progressive and progressive-relapsing courses.

The TCR beta cDNA libraries contained unique molecular identifiers. It was from roughly 1 to 10 million T cells that about half a million cDNA molecules came. MiXCR was run by TCRdb on the PCR reads, yielding one entry per CDR3 protein. The data hold some 800,000 distinct CDR3 sequences, with roughly 46% observed a single time. The CDR3 spans 17 residues. With 2 bases clipped from V and 10 bases from J, the junction kept 12 bases outside the gene matches. The V gene's germline CDR1 is MNHEY and CDR2 SVGAGI. Points from the study as a whole: Pronounced co-clustering by F measure was evident among identically batched samples. Versus controls, multiple sclerosis patients showed significantly lower diversity (normalized Chao1). With TRBV5-6, TRBV5-1 and TRBV20-1 included, about five TRBV segments were more frequent in patients than in controls.

Note on this clonotype: Its target is unknown.

Sequenced: blood. This TCR was recovered from a girl between 5 and 17 years old with multiple sclerosis. The V and J genes are TRBV6-5 and TRBJ1-6; 9 bases line up with TRBD1. The DNA of the CDR3 is TGTGCCAGCAGTTACGGACAGGGGCCAAATGAGGGATCACCCCTCCACTTT. This gives the protein CASSYGQGPNEGSPLHF.